The rows below give T cell receptor beta chains drawn from one sample of a study of naive and memory T cell subsets. TCRdb independently ran MiXCR on the UMI-ligation and nested PCR reads; one entry per CDR3 protein. The sample includes around 160,000 distinct CDR3 sequences, over 20% of them seen just once. Sample: naive CD4+ T cells from blood. All receptors derive from a human donor in good health. The CDR3 runs from the conserved cysteine through the conserved F or W. D genes are given only for firm matches. The size entry is marked missing in some rows and otherwise reads once, few, many or a size class.

cdr3_nt cdr3_aa v_call d_call clone_size j_call
TGTGCCACCAGCCGAAATCGCCCGACGGACGAGCAGTACTTC CATSRNRPTDEQYF TRBV15 NA few TRBJ2-7
TGCGCCAGCAGCTTTGAGGGCAGCTACACAGATACGCAGTATTTT CASSFEGSYTDTQYF TRBV5-1 NA NA TRBJ2-3
TGTGCCAGCAGTTTCGGGTTGGGTGGGTACAATGAGCAGTTCTTC CASSFGLGGYNEQFF TRBV12-3/TRBV12-4 NA few TRBJ2-1
TGTGCCAGCAGTTACTCGAGAGTTAGAGGCTTTAACTATGGCTACACCTTC CASSYSRVRGFNYGYTF TRBV6-5 NA few TRBJ1-2
TGTGCCAGCAGTTTCAGGGGGAAGAAGGAAGCTTTCTTT CASSFRGKKEAFF TRBV12-3/TRBV12-4 TRBD1 NA TRBJ1-1
TGTGCCAGTAGTAATCCCCCGAAGGAGACCCAGTACTTC CASSNPPKETQYF TRBV19 NA few TRBJ2-5
TGCAGTGCACCGGACAGGGCGAACACTGAAGCTTTCTTT CSAPDRANTEAFF TRBV20-1 TRBD1 many TRBJ1-1
TGTGCCACCAGTCAGGGGACTGCCCCCTCCTACAATGAGCAGTTCTTC CATSQGTAPSYNEQFF TRBV24-1 NA NA TRBJ2-1
TGCAGTGCTAGAGAACAGGAGGGCCGTTTCCACGAGCAGTACTTC CSAREQEGRFHEQYF TRBV20-1 NA many TRBJ2-7
TGTGCCAGCAGTTTATTCGTGGGGGCTGTGACAGATACGCAGTATTTT CASSLFVGAVTDTQYF TRBV27 NA few TRBJ2-3
TGTGCCAGCAGTTTTTTCCCGGGACAGGGCCTGGGCTACGAGCAGTACTTC CASSFFPGQGLGYEQYF TRBV6-5 TRBD1 few TRBJ2-7
TGTGCCAGCAGTAAATCCCCTACTTCCCGGGATTTCGCGAACACCGGGGAGCTGTTTTTT CASSKSPTSRDFANTGELFF TRBV28 NA NA TRBJ2-2
TGTGCCAGCAGCTTGCGCAGGAGCTCCTACAATGAGCAGTTCTTC CASSLRRSSYNEQFF TRBV5-6 NA NA TRBJ2-1
TGTGCCAGCAGCCGTTGGACAGGGGATTGGAGGAACACTGAAGCTTTCTTT CASSRWTGDWRNTEAFF TRBV11-2 TRBD1 NA TRBJ1-1
TGTGCCAGCAGTTATAATGGGGGAGCGTCGAGCTCCTATAATTCACCCCTCCACTTT CASSYNGGASSSYNSPLHF TRBV6-5 NA many TRBJ1-6
TGCGCCAGCAGCTTGGACGCGGCCCCCGGGGCCAACGTCCTGACTTTC CASSLDAAPGANVLTF TRBV5-1 NA many TRBJ2-6
TGCAGTGCTAGTGTCCGGACAGGGGTGGGCTACGAGCAGTACTTC CSASVRTGVGYEQYF TRBV20-1 TRBD1 NA TRBJ2-7
TGTGCCAGCTCACCAAACACCGGGGAGCTGTTTTTT CASSPNTGELFF TRBV18 NA many TRBJ2-2
TGTGCCTGGAGTATCAGGGAGGGCTATGGCTACACCTTC CAWSIREGYGYTF TRBV30 NA few TRBJ1-2
TGCAGTGCTAGTTTGTGGGGCGAGAGGACCCAGTACTTC CSASLWGERTQYF TRBV20-1 NA many TRBJ2-5
TGTGCCAGCAGTGAGGGGGAGGGCCCCTACGAGCAGTACTTC CASSEGEGPYEQYF TRBV25-1 TRBD2 NA TRBJ2-7
TGCAGTGCTAGACCCTTAAGGACAGGGGGCAGGAATCAGCCCCAGCATTTT CSARPLRTGGRNQPQHF TRBV20-1 TRBD1 few TRBJ1-5
TGTGCCAGCAGTTTAACAGGGGTCACCGAAGCTTTCTTT CASSLTGVTEAFF TRBV12-3/TRBV12-4 TRBD1 few TRBJ1-1
TGCGCCAGCAGCCTCGGGACGACTAATTCACCCCTCCACTTT CASSLGTTNSPLHF TRBV5-1 NA NA TRBJ1-6
TGTGCCAGCAGCCGTGACCCAAGGGCCAATGAGCAGTTCTTC CASSRDPRANEQFF TRBV7-2 NA few TRBJ2-1
TGTGCCAGCAGTTTTTCTCAGGGAGGAACAGATACGCAGTATTTT CASSFSQGGTDTQYF TRBV12-3/TRBV12-4 NA NA TRBJ2-3
TGTGCCAGCAGCTTGGGGACAGCCCGGCTTCGAGGGGCCAACGTCCTGACTTTC CASSLGTARLRGANVLTF TRBV7-8 TRBD1 few TRBJ2-6
TGCGCCAGCAGCTCACAGGGGGCGAACGGAAACACCATATATTTT CASSSQGANGNTIYF TRBV5-1 TRBD1 few TRBJ1-3
TGTGCCAGCAGCCAAGATCGGGAGCAGTACTTC CASSQDREQYF TRBV3-1 NA NA TRBJ2-7
TGCAGTGCTAGAAGGACTAGCGGGATCCAAGAGACCCAGTACTTC CSARRTSGIQETQYF TRBV20-1 TRBD2 few TRBJ2-5
TGCAGTGCTAGAGACAGGCTGTCCTACAATGAGCAGTTCTTC CSARDRLSYNEQFF TRBV20-1 NA NA TRBJ2-1
TGTGCCAGCAGTTTAGGGCACGAGCAGTACTTC CASSLGHEQYF TRBV28 NA once TRBJ2-7
TGCGCCAGCAGCTTTCTGGGAACCCCCTCCTACGAGCAGTACTTC CASSFLGTPSYEQYF TRBV5-1 NA NA TRBJ2-7
TGTGCCAGCTCACCTCTCCCCGGGGGTCTGAACTACGAGCAGTACTTC CASSPLPGGLNYEQYF TRBV18 NA NA TRBJ2-7
TGTGCCAGCAGTTTGCTAGCGGGATTCCTCTACGAGCAGTACTTC CASSLLAGFLYEQYF TRBV28 TRBD2 NA TRBJ2-7
TGTGCCAGCAGCAAATGGAGGGAATACAATGAGCAGTTCTTC CASSKWREYNEQFF TRBV11-2 NA few TRBJ2-1
TGTGCCACCAGTAAGGCTAGCGGGAGTGTGGATACGCAGTATTTT CATSKASGSVDTQYF TRBV24-1 TRBD2 NA TRBJ2-3
TGTGCCAGCAGTTTGGACAGGGGTTCGGGCGAGCAGTACTTC CASSLDRGSGEQYF TRBV6-5 TRBD1 few TRBJ2-7
TGTGCCAGCAGCGTAGGTCTAGATACTTCCAATGAGCAGTTCTTC CASSVGLDTSNEQFF TRBV9 NA NA TRBJ2-1
TGTGCCACCAGCAGAGTGGGTAGGCAGGGGGCGAGGAACAATGAGCAGTTCTTC CATSRVGRQGARNNEQFF TRBV15 TRBD1 few TRBJ2-1
TGTGCCAGCAGCTTATCCAGGGCCGAGCAGTACTTC CASSLSRAEQYF TRBV7-2 NA NA TRBJ2-7
TGTGCCAGCACCCTGACAGGCCTAAACACTGAAGCTTTCTTT CASTLTGLNTEAFF TRBV12-3/TRBV12-4 NA few TRBJ1-1
TGTGCCAGCGCCAGGACAGGGGTCTACGAGCAGTACTTC CASARTGVYEQYF TRBV25-1 TRBD1 many TRBJ2-7
TGCGCCAGCAGTGAGTCGCGCGGCTCTGGGGCCAACGTCCTGACTTTC CASSESRGSGANVLTF TRBV10-2 NA NA TRBJ2-6
TGCGCCAGCAGCCAACAGGGCACGAACACTGAAGCTTTCTTT CASSQQGTNTEAFF TRBV5-1 NA NA TRBJ1-1